This is a list of T cell receptor beta chains from one sample in a study of cytomegalovirus exposure and HLA in healthy donors. Here immunoSEQ multiplex PCR was the method, and the copy in TCRdb shows in-frame clones only, minus some. Altogether around 100,000 clones are present, 65% to 80% being singletons, with the ten largest covering 10%. The sequenced sample was PBMCs. The receptors come from a woman in her late teens or twenties in good health and CMV-seropositive. The CDR3 runs from the conserved cysteine through the conserved F or W. A D gene is named only where the DNA matches it firmly. Some rows have no size entry. The others give once, few or many, or a class for an expanded clone.

v_gene: TRBV23-1; d_gene: TRBD1; j_gene: TRBJ2-3; abundance: NA; len: 17; CDR3aa: CASTTPRDRFYTDTQYF; CDR3nt: TGCGCCAGCACCACCCCTCGGGACAGATTTTACACAGATACGCAGTATTTT
v_gene: TRBV14; d_gene: TRBD1; j_gene: TRBJ1-2; abundance: NA; len: 15; CDR3aa: CASSPGTGGSYGYTF; CDR3nt: TGTGCCAGCAGCCCGGGGACAGGGGGCTCCTATGGCTACACCTTC
v_gene: TRBV2; d_gene: NA; j_gene: TRBJ1-3; abundance: NA; len: 16; CDR3aa: CASSTQAGDAGNTIYF; CDR3nt: TGTGCCAGCAGTACTCAGGCCGGGGATGCTGGAAACACCATATATTTT
v_gene: TRBV7-2; d_gene: TRBD2; j_gene: TRBJ2-7; abundance: few; len: 18; CDR3aa: CASSWGLAGDILSYEQYF; CDR3nt: TGTGCCAGCAGCTGGGGTCTAGCGGGGGATATTTTGTCGTACGAGCAGTACTTC
v_gene: TRBV5-6; d_gene: NA; j_gene: TRBJ1-1; abundance: NA; len: 12; CDR3aa: CASSLVSTEAFF; CDR3nt: TGTGCCAGCAGCTTGGTATCGACTGAAGCTTTCTTT
v_gene: TRBV28; d_gene: TRBD2; j_gene: TRBJ2-5; abundance: NA; len: 15; CDR3aa: CASSFDGRARETQYF; CDR3nt: TGTGCCAGCAGTTTTGACGGGAGGGCCCGCGAGACCCAGTACTTC
v_gene: TRBV5-1; d_gene: TRBD2; j_gene: TRBJ2-1; abundance: NA; len: 18; CDR3aa: CASSSPYFPGLALNEQFF; CDR3nt: TGCGCCAGCAGCTCGCCGTACTTTCCGGGACTAGCCCTCAATGAGCAGTTCTTC
v_gene: TRBV5-4; d_gene: TRBD1; j_gene: TRBJ1-3; abundance: NA; len: 18; CDR3aa: CASSRTGVWVNSGNTIYF; CDR3nt: TGTGCCAGCAGCCGGACAGGGGTGTGGGTTAACTCTGGAAACACCATATATTTT
v_gene: TRBV14; d_gene: NA; j_gene: TRBJ2-7; abundance: NA; len: 11; CDR3aa: CASSRGYEQYF; CDR3nt: TGTGCCAGCAGCCGAGGCTACGAGCAGTACTTC
v_gene: TRBV6-6; d_gene: NA; j_gene: TRBJ1-2; abundance: NA; len: 13; CDR3aa: CASRPDSNYGYTF; CDR3nt: TGTGCCAGCAGACCAGACAGTAACTATGGCTACACCTTC
v_gene: TRBV14; d_gene: NA; j_gene: TRBJ2-5; abundance: medium-sized; len: 14; CDR3aa: CASSQTRDQETQYF; CDR3nt: TGTGCCAGCAGCCAGACTAGGGACCAAGAGACCCAGTACTTC
v_gene: TRBV6-6; d_gene: TRBD2; j_gene: TRBJ2-1; abundance: few; len: 16; CDR3aa: CASSYSGTSGSNEQFF; CDR3nt: TGTGCCAGCAGTTACTCTGGGACTAGCGGGAGCAATGAGCAGTTCTTC
v_gene: TRBV28; d_gene: TRBD1; j_gene: TRBJ2-3; abundance: once; len: 15; CDR3aa: CASSGRTGTTDTQYF; CDR3nt: TGTGCCAGCAGTGGTAGGACAGGGACCACAGATACGCAGTATTTT
v_gene: TRBV6-5; d_gene: TRBD2; j_gene: TRBJ2-2; abundance: few; len: 13; CDR3aa: CALREGGTGELFF; CDR3nt: TGTGCCCTGCGGGAGGGCGGCACCGGGGAGCTGTTTTTT
v_gene: TRBV7-3; d_gene: TRBD1; j_gene: TRBJ1-1; abundance: NA; len: 13; CDR3aa: CASSLDRGTEAFF; CDR3nt: TGTGCCAGCAGCTTGGACAGGGGCACTGAAGCTTTCTTT
v_gene: TRBV14; d_gene: TRBD1; j_gene: TRBJ2-1; abundance: once; len: 17; CDR3aa: CASTPVGGRGSYNEQFF; CDR3nt: TGTGCCAGCACTCCTGTTGGTGGCAGGGGGTCCTACAATGAGCAGTTCTTC
v_gene: TRBV9; d_gene: NA; j_gene: TRBJ1-3; abundance: NA; len: 13; CDR3aa: CASGGGPGNTIYF; CDR3nt: TGTGCCAGCGGGGGGGGCCCAGGAAACACCATATATTTT
v_gene: TRBV5-1; d_gene: NA; j_gene: TRBJ1-3; abundance: few; len: 13; CDR3aa: CASTESGGNTIYF; CDR3nt: TGCGCCAGCACAGAAAGTGGTGGAAACACCATATATTTT
v_gene: TRBV2; d_gene: TRBD1; j_gene: TRBJ2-7; abundance: NA; len: 11; CDR3aa: CASKGAYEQYF; CDR3nt: TGTGCCAGCAAGGGGGCTTACGAGCAGTACTTC
v_gene: TRBV9; d_gene: NA; j_gene: TRBJ1-2; abundance: NA; len: 12; CDR3aa: CASSVDGDGYTF; CDR3nt: TGTGCCAGCAGCGTAGACGGAGATGGCTACACCTTC
v_gene: TRBV7-8; d_gene: TRBD1; j_gene: TRBJ1-1; abundance: NA; len: 15; CDR3aa: CASSTTGGLDTEAFF; CDR3nt: TGTGCCAGCAGCACGACAGGGGGCTTGGACACTGAAGCTTTCTTT
v_gene: TRBV27; d_gene: NA; j_gene: TRBJ2-1; abundance: NA; len: 13; CDR3aa: CASSLLRYNEQFF; CDR3nt: TGTGCCAGCAGTTTACTCCGGTACAATGAGCAGTTCTTC
v_gene: TRBV7-6; d_gene: NA; j_gene: TRBJ1-4; abundance: NA; len: 12; CDR3aa: CASSSEDRKLFF; CDR3nt: TGTGCCAGCAGCTCCGAGGACAGAAAACTGTTTTTT
v_gene: TRBV18; d_gene: TRBD2; j_gene: TRBJ2-1; abundance: NA; len: 17; CDR3aa: CASSPYGTSGTYNEQFF; CDR3nt: TGTGCCAGCTCACCCTACGGGACTAGCGGGACATACAATGAGCAGTTCTTC
v_gene: TRBV12-2; d_gene: NA; j_gene: TRBJ2-7; abundance: NA; len: 15; CDR3aa: CASRLALESSYEQYF; CDR3nt: TGTGCAAGTCGCTTAGCGCTGGAGAGCTCCTACGAGCAGTACTTC
v_gene: TRBV9; d_gene: NA; j_gene: TRBJ1-1; abundance: NA; len: 14; CDR3aa: CASSAGSGKTEAFF; CDR3nt: TGTGCCAGCAGCGCCGGGTCAGGGAAGACTGAAGCTTTCTTT
v_gene: TRBV29-1; d_gene: TRBD1; j_gene: TRBJ1-1; abundance: NA; len: 12; CDR3aa: CSVSRTGHEAFF; CDR3nt: TGCAGCGTTTCTAGGACAGGCCATGAAGCTTTCTTT
v_gene: TRBV6-1; d_gene: TRBD2; j_gene: TRBJ2-3; abundance: NA; len: 18; CDR3aa: CASSEAARERLSTDTQYF; CDR3nt: TGTGCCAGCAGTGAAGCGGCGCGGGAGAGACTAAGCACAGATACGCAGTATTTT
v_gene: TRBV7-9; d_gene: TRBD1; j_gene: TRBJ1-2; abundance: NA; len: 12; CDR3aa: CSSSLVEGQGTF; CDR3nt: TGTTCCAGCAGCTTAGTAGAAGGACAGGGGACCTTC
v_gene: TRBV9; d_gene: TRBD1; j_gene: TRBJ2-2; abundance: NA; len: 14; CDR3aa: CASSEVDRRGELFF; CDR3nt: TGTGCCAGCAGCGAGGTGGACAGGCGGGGGGAGCTGTTTTTT
v_gene: TRBV10-3; d_gene: TRBD1; j_gene: TRBJ2-7; abundance: once; len: 14; CDR3aa: CAISHSDRGREQYF; CDR3nt: TGTGCCATCAGCCATTCCGACAGGGGGCGCGAGCAGTACTTC
v_gene: TRBV27; d_gene: NA; j_gene: TRBJ2-1; abundance: once; len: 12; CDR3aa: CASRLTHQEQFF; CDR3nt: TGTGCCAGCAGGTTGACTCACCAAGAGCAGTTCTTC
v_gene: TRBV30; d_gene: TRBD1; j_gene: TRBJ1-4; abundance: NA; len: 12; CDR3aa: CAWQGAREKLFF; CDR3nt: TGTGCCTGGCAGGGGGCGCGTGAAAAACTGTTTTTT
v_gene: TRBV5-8; d_gene: TRBD2; j_gene: TRBJ2-7; abundance: NA; len: 17; CDR3aa: CASSSAKTSGSPYEQYF; CDR3nt: TGTGCCAGCAGCTCGGCTAAGACTAGCGGAAGCCCCTACGAGCAGTACTTC
v_gene: TRBV28; d_gene: NA; j_gene: TRBJ2-4; abundance: once; len: 16; CDR3aa: CASRPRGFTGIYIQYF; CDR3nt: TGTGCCAGCAGACCCCGAGGTTTCACAGGGATCTACATTCAGTACTTC
v_gene: TRBV6-5; d_gene: NA; j_gene: TRBJ1-1; abundance: NA; len: 13; CDR3aa: CASYSRGIVKAFF; CDR3nt: TGTGCCAGCTATTCCAGGGGAATAGTGAAAGCTTTCTTT
v_gene: TRBV7-3; d_gene: NA; j_gene: TRBJ2-2; abundance: NA; len: 14; CDR3aa: CASSLKAGTGELFF; CDR3nt: TGTGCCAGCAGCTTAAAAGCGGGCACCGGGGAGCTGTTTTTT
v_gene: TRBV6-5; d_gene: TRBD2; j_gene: TRBJ2-1; abundance: NA; len: 15; CDR3aa: CASSTSGRGYNEQFF; CDR3nt: TGTGCCAGCAGTACGAGCGGGAGAGGGTACAATGAGCAGTTCTTC
v_gene: TRBV7-9; d_gene: NA; j_gene: TRBJ1-1; abundance: NA; len: 14; CDR3aa: CASSPLGGGTEAFF; CDR3nt: TGTGCCAGCAGCCCACTGGGGGGAGGGACTGAAGCTTTCTTT
v_gene: TRBV27; d_gene: TRBD1; j_gene: TRBJ1-2; abundance: NA; len: 13; CDR3aa: CASSLDRGNGYTF; CDR3nt: TGTGCCAGCAGTTTGGACAGGGGAAATGGCTACACCTTC
v_gene: TRBV9; d_gene: TRBD2; j_gene: TRBJ2-7; abundance: NA; len: 16; CDR3aa: CASSDAPGILANEQYF; CDR3nt: TGTGCCAGCAGCGATGCCCCAGGGATACTAGCGAACGAGCAGTACTTC
v_gene: TRBV7-8; d_gene: NA; j_gene: TRBJ2-5; abundance: NA; len: 14; CDR3aa: CASSPGPGRETQYF; CDR3nt: TGTGCCAGCAGCCCGGGCCCTGGGAGGGAGACCCAGTACTTC
v_gene: TRBV20-1; d_gene: NA; j_gene: TRBJ1-1; abundance: NA; len: 11; CDR3aa: CSPDRGTEAFF; CDR3nt: TGCAGTCCCGATCGGGGGACTGAAGCTTTCTTT
v_gene: TRBV9; d_gene: NA; j_gene: TRBJ2-3; abundance: NA; len: 15; CDR3aa: CASSVAGGHTDTQYF; CDR3nt: TGTGCCAGCAGCGTAGCGGGGGGACACACAGATACGCAGTATTTT
v_gene: TRBV11-2; d_gene: NA; j_gene: TRBJ2-5; abundance: NA; len: 13; CDR3aa: CASRPDSQETQYF; CDR3nt: TGTGCCAGCAGACCCGACAGTCAAGAGACCCAGTACTTC
v_gene: TRBV5-8; d_gene: TRBD1; j_gene: TRBJ1-4; abundance: NA; len: 15; CDR3aa: CASSPAGTGDEKLFF; CDR3nt: TGTGCCAGCAGCCCCGCCGGGACAGGGGATGAAAAACTGTTTTTT
v_gene: TRBV28; d_gene: TRBD1; j_gene: TRBJ2-4; abundance: few; len: 14; CDR3aa: CASSPDRGRNIQYF; CDR3nt: TGTGCCAGCAGCCCCGACAGGGGAAGGAACATTCAGTACTTC
v_gene: TRBV18; d_gene: NA; j_gene: TRBJ1-1; abundance: NA; len: 15; CDR3aa: CASSPSQSEYTEAFF; CDR3nt: TGTGCCAGCTCACCTTCCCAAAGCGAGTACACTGAAGCTTTCTTT
v_gene: TRBV27; d_gene: NA; j_gene: TRBJ2-2; abundance: NA; len: 19; CDR3aa: CASRGAAGRVGSAAGELFF; CDR3nt: TGTGCCAGCAGGGGGGCGGCCGGTCGAGTAGGGTCCGCGGCCGGGGAGCTGTTTTTT
v_gene: TRBV29-1; d_gene: NA; j_gene: TRBJ2-7; abundance: NA; len: 14; CDR3aa: CSVARWGQSYEQYF; CDR3nt: TGCAGCGTTGCCCGGTGGGGACAATCCTACGAGCAGTACTTC
v_gene: TRBV9; d_gene: TRBD1; j_gene: TRBJ1-6; abundance: NA; len: 14; CDR3aa: CASSARTGGSPLHF; CDR3nt: TGTGCCAGCAGCGCCCGGACAGGGGGTTCACCCCTCCACTTT
v_gene: TRBV2; d_gene: NA; j_gene: TRBJ1-5; abundance: NA; len: 14; CDR3aa: CASDRVDSNQPQHF; CDR3nt: TGTGCCAGTGACAGAGTGGATAGCAATCAGCCCCAGCATTTT